Listed below are T cell receptor beta chains from one sample, sequenced in a study of beta chain features in type 1 diabetes. Sequenced by immunoSEQ multiplex PCR; TCRdb stores in-frame clones only, minus some. This sample has 900,000 or so clones; roughly 17% occur once, and the top ten carry around 0.02%. Input material: naive CD4+ T cells from blood. These receptors came from a woman in her late teens or twenties in good health. Each CDR3 is given with its conserved first and last residue. D genes are given only for firm matches. Clone size is given for some rows only: seen once, a few or many times, or a class if the clone is expanded.

CDR3aa: CASSSKRESREQYF; CDR3nt: TGTGCCAGCAGCTCGAAGCGGGAGTCTCGAGAGCAGTACTTC; d_gene: TRBD2; v_gene: TRBV7-9; j_gene: TRBJ2-7; abundance: .
CDR3aa: CASSSSTQIGLTYNEQFF; CDR3nt: TGTGCCAGCAGTTCATCAACTCAAATAGGATTAACCTACAATGAGCAGTTCTTC; d_gene: .; v_gene: TRBV28; j_gene: TRBJ2-1; abundance: .
CDR3aa: CASSDGGGEQYF; CDR3nt: TGTGCCAGCAGTGATGGGGGGGGCGAGCAGTACTTC; d_gene: TRBD2; v_gene: TRBV2; j_gene: TRBJ2-7; abundance: .
CDR3aa: CSPSGNSVGAGYTF; CDR3nt: TGCAGCCCTAGCGGGAATTCCGTCGGGGCTGGCTACACCTTC; d_gene: .; v_gene: TRBV29-1; j_gene: TRBJ1-2; abundance: few
CDR3aa: CASSYPTETQYF; CDR3nt: TGTGCCAGCAGTTACCCTACTGAGACCCAGTACTTC; d_gene: .; v_gene: TRBV10-3; j_gene: TRBJ2-5; abundance: .
CDR3aa: CASSLARVYEQYF; CDR3nt: TGTGCCAGCAGCTTAGCGCGGGTCTACGAGCAGTACTTC; d_gene: .; v_gene: TRBV7-8; j_gene: TRBJ2-7; abundance: .
CDR3aa: CASSLDRGRDNGYTF; CDR3nt: TGTGCCAGCAGCCTAGACAGAGGCAGGGACAATGGCTACACCTTC; d_gene: .; v_gene: TRBV28; j_gene: TRBJ1-2; abundance: few
CDR3aa: CASSPDRAIDTQYF; CDR3nt: TGTGCCAGCAGCCCAGACAGGGCAATAGATACGCAGTATTTT; d_gene: TRBD1; v_gene: TRBV7-9; j_gene: TRBJ2-3; abundance: .
CDR3aa: CASSRGAAGELFF; CDR3nt: TGTGCCAGCTCACGAGGGGCGGCCGGGGAGCTGTTTTTT; d_gene: .; v_gene: TRBV18; j_gene: TRBJ2-2; abundance: .
CDR3aa: CASSLLRAEQFF; CDR3nt: TGTGCCAGCAGTTTGTTGAGGGCTGAGCAGTTCTTC; d_gene: .; v_gene: TRBV28; j_gene: TRBJ2-1; abundance: few
CDR3aa: CSVQTQYGTVNTGELFF; CDR3nt: TGCAGCGTGCAAACACAATACGGGACAGTAAACACCGGGGAGCTGTTTTTT; d_gene: TRBD1; v_gene: TRBV29-1; j_gene: TRBJ2-2; abundance: .
CDR3aa: CASSLEGLTGELFF; CDR3nt: TGTGCCAGCAGCTTAGAGGGCCTAACCGGGGAGCTGTTTTTT; d_gene: .; v_gene: TRBV11-2; j_gene: TRBJ2-2; abundance: .
CDR3aa: CASNQAGTDTQYF; CDR3nt: TGTGCCAGCAACCAAGCCGGAACAGATACGCAGTATTTT; d_gene: .; v_gene: TRBV13; j_gene: TRBJ2-3; abundance: few
CDR3aa: CASSLVLQGSEDF; CDR3nt: TGTGCCAGCAGCTTAGTCCTACAGGGGTCGGAGGACTTC; d_gene: TRBD1; v_gene: TRBV7-2; j_gene: TRBJ2-7; abundance: few
CDR3aa: CASSSAGTSGDSYNEQFF; CDR3nt: TGTGCCAGCAGCTCAGCCGGGACTAGCGGGGACTCCTACAATGAGCAGTTCTTC; d_gene: TRBD2; v_gene: TRBV7-6; j_gene: TRBJ2-1; abundance: few
CDR3aa: CASSPDRDSRGYTF; CDR3nt: TGTGCCAGTAGTCCTGACAGGGACAGTAGAGGCTACACCTTC; d_gene: TRBD1; v_gene: TRBV19; j_gene: TRBJ1-2; abundance: .
CDR3aa: CASSLLGIAKNIQYF; CDR3nt: TGTGCCAGCAGTTTACTAGGTATAGCCAAAAACATTCAGTACTTC; d_gene: .; v_gene: TRBV28; j_gene: TRBJ2-4; abundance: few
CDR3aa: CASSLRGPGELFF; CDR3nt: TGTGCCAGCAGTTTAAGAGGCCCCGGGGAGCTGTTTTTT; d_gene: .; v_gene: TRBV27; j_gene: TRBJ2-2; abundance: few
CDR3aa: CASNTGVTGNTIYF; CDR3nt: TGTGCCAGCAATACAGGGGTGACTGGAAACACCATATATTTT; d_gene: TRBD1; v_gene: TRBV2; j_gene: TRBJ1-3; abundance: .
CDR3aa: CASSLTAGANTGELFF; CDR3nt: TGTGCCAGCAGCCTCACGGCAGGTGCGAACACCGGGGAGCTGTTTTTT; d_gene: .; v_gene: TRBV11-2; j_gene: TRBJ2-2; abundance: few
CDR3aa: CASSSGHQPSTDTQYF; CDR3nt: TGTGCCAGCAGCTCCGGACATCAGCCTAGCACAGATACGCAGTATTTT; d_gene: .; v_gene: TRBV14; j_gene: TRBJ2-3; abundance: few
CDR3aa: CASSPGRRETQYF; CDR3nt: TGTGCCAGCTCACCCGGGAGGCGAGAGACCCAGTACTTC; d_gene: TRBD2; v_gene: TRBV18; j_gene: TRBJ2-5; abundance: .
CDR3aa: CASSLNRGRQETQYF; CDR3nt: TGTGCCAGCAGCTTGAACAGGGGGCGCCAAGAGACCCAGTACTTC; d_gene: TRBD1; v_gene: TRBV5-4; j_gene: TRBJ2-5; abundance: .
CDR3aa: CASSAQRGFTYNEQFF; CDR3nt: TGTGCCAGTAGTGCCCAACGGGGGTTTACCTACAATGAGCAGTTCTTC; d_gene: .; v_gene: TRBV19; j_gene: TRBJ2-1; abundance: .
CDR3aa: CASSIDMRGLGTDTQYF; CDR3nt: TGTGCCAGTAGTATAGATATGAGGGGCTTAGGAACAGATACGCAGTATTTT; d_gene: .; v_gene: TRBV19; j_gene: TRBJ2-3; abundance: .
CDR3aa: CASILLAESSYNEQFF; CDR3nt: TGTGCCAGCATATTACTAGCCGAGAGCTCCTACAATGAGCAGTTCTTC; d_gene: .; v_gene: TRBV2; j_gene: TRBJ2-1; abundance: .
CDR3aa: CASSTRSEAFF; CDR3nt: TGTGCCAGCAGCACCCGATCTGAAGCTTTCTTT; d_gene: .; v_gene: TRBV7-2; j_gene: TRBJ1-1; abundance: few
CDR3aa: CASSLGGANNEQFF; CDR3nt: TGTGCCAGCAGCCTAGGGGGCGCTAACAATGAGCAGTTCTTC; d_gene: TRBD1; v_gene: TRBV5-4; j_gene: TRBJ2-1; abundance: .
CDR3aa: CASSQATRGEGSYNEQFF; CDR3nt: TGTGCCAGCAGCCAAGCCACTCGAGGGGAGGGCTCCTACAATGAGCAGTTCTTC; d_gene: TRBD2; v_gene: TRBV4-2; j_gene: TRBJ2-1; abundance: few
CDR3aa: CASSSRLGEAFF; CDR3nt: TGTGCCAGCAGTTCCCGCCTGGGGGAAGCTTTCTTT; d_gene: .; v_gene: TRBV28; j_gene: TRBJ1-1; abundance: .
CDR3aa: CASSLRTGGGRNIQYF; CDR3nt: TGTGCCAGCAGCCTCAGGACAGGGGGAGGGAGAAACATTCAGTACTTC; d_gene: TRBD1; v_gene: TRBV11-2; j_gene: TRBJ2-4; abundance: .
CDR3aa: CASRTSGRAIAGELFF; CDR3nt: TGTGCCAGCAGGACTAGCGGGAGGGCCATTGCCGGGGAGCTGTTTTTT; d_gene: TRBD2; v_gene: TRBV28; j_gene: TRBJ2-2; abundance: few
CDR3aa: CASSLEATGSSSYNEQFF; CDR3nt: TGTGCCAGCAGCTTAGAAGCGACAGGGTCAAGCTCCTACAATGAGCAGTTCTTC; d_gene: TRBD1; v_gene: TRBV11-3; j_gene: TRBJ2-1; abundance: .
CDR3aa: CASSLSDTQYF; CDR3nt: TGTGCCAGTAGTCTTTCAGATACGCAGTATTTT; d_gene: .; v_gene: TRBV19; j_gene: TRBJ2-3; abundance: .
CDR3aa: CASSTRTGDYGYTF; CDR3nt: TGTGCCAGCAGTACCCGGACAGGGGACTATGGCTACACCTTC; d_gene: TRBD1; v_gene: TRBV6-5; j_gene: TRBJ1-2; abundance: .
CDR3aa: CASSLGERWRAAPYNEQFF; CDR3nt: TGTGCCAGCAGCTTAGGGGAGCGTTGGAGAGCTGCACCGTACAATGAGCAGTTCTTC; d_gene: .; v_gene: TRBV7-9; j_gene: TRBJ2-1; abundance: .